This is a list of T cell receptor beta chains from one sample in a study of T cell responses to AZD1222 COVID-19 vaccine. Produced via immunoSEQ multiplex PCR; TCRdb's table is partial and in-frame only. The sample consists of 120,000 to 150,000 clones, roughly nine tenths of them appearing once. Sequences were derived from peripheral blood, sampled 28 days after the second AZD1222 dose. The source of these receptors is an adult who received the AZD1222 COVID-19 vaccine. CDR3s include the opening cysteine and the closing phenylalanine or tryptophan. A D gene is named only where the DNA matches it firmly. Clone size is given for some rows only: seen once, a few or many times, or a class if the clone is expanded.

D gene: NA; clone size: NA; J gene: TRBJ1-3; V gene: TRBV5-4; CDR3 protein: CASSLAGGRTGNTIYF; CDR3 DNA: TGTGCCAGCAGCTTGGCCGGGGGTAGAACTGGAAACACCATATATTTT
D gene: TRBD2; clone size: NA; J gene: TRBJ2-1; V gene: TRBV10-3; CDR3 protein: CAIRGATSDYNEQFF; CDR3 DNA: TGTGCCATCAGGGGGGCGACTAGCGACTACAATGAGCAGTTCTTC
D gene: NA; clone size: NA; J gene: TRBJ2-7; V gene: TRBV7-3; CDR3 protein: CASSPRAGALPYEQYF; CDR3 DNA: TGTGCCAGCAGCCCCCGCGCGGGGGCCCTCCCCTACGAGCAGTACTTC
D gene: NA; clone size: NA; J gene: TRBJ1-2; V gene: TRBV9; CDR3 protein: CASSVGGGARMGYTF; CDR3 DNA: TGTGCCAGCAGCGTAGGAGGAGGGGCCCGCATGGGCTACACCTTC
D gene: NA; clone size: NA; J gene: TRBJ2-5; V gene: TRBV11-2; CDR3 protein: CASSFGAQETQYF; CDR3 DNA: TGTGCCAGCAGCTTCGGGGCCCAAGAGACCCAGTACTTC
D gene: TRBD2; clone size: NA; J gene: TRBJ2-5; V gene: TRBV11-2; CDR3 protein: CASSIPSGQETQYF; CDR3 DNA: TGTGCCAGCAGCATCCCTAGCGGCCAAGAGACCCAGTACTTC
D gene: NA; clone size: NA; J gene: TRBJ2-1; V gene: TRBV5-1; CDR3 protein: CASSLGRGLNNEQFF; CDR3 DNA: TGCGCCAGCAGCTTGGGGAGGGGTCTCAACAATGAGCAGTTCTTC
D gene: NA; clone size: NA; J gene: TRBJ1-1; V gene: TRBV18; CDR3 protein: CASSSTVEAFF; CDR3 DNA: TGTGCCAGCTCATCGACTGTTGAAGCTTTCTTT
D gene: NA; clone size: NA; J gene: TRBJ2-3; V gene: TRBV5-4; CDR3 protein: CASSSGADTQYF; CDR3 DNA: TGTGCCAGCAGCTCGGGAGCAGATACGCAGTATTTT
D gene: TRBD2; clone size: NA; J gene: TRBJ2-1; V gene: TRBV11-2; CDR3 protein: CASRGLAGSSYNEQFF; CDR3 DNA: TGTGCCAGCAGGGGACTAGCGGGGAGCTCCTACAATGAGCAGTTCTTC
D gene: NA; clone size: NA; J gene: TRBJ1-2; V gene: TRBV3-1/TRBV3-2; CDR3 protein: CASSQDPGIGYGYTF; CDR3 DNA: TGTGCCAGCAGCCAAGATCCGGGTATAGGCTATGGCTACACCTTC
D gene: NA; clone size: NA; J gene: TRBJ2-7; V gene: TRBV28; CDR3 protein: CASSPFVGGRGNF; CDR3 DNA: TGTGCCAGCAGTCCCTTCGTAGGGGGGAGGGGCAACTTC
D gene: NA; clone size: NA; J gene: TRBJ1-3; V gene: TRBV5-5; CDR3 protein: CASSSPSGPISSGNTIYF; CDR3 DNA: TGTGCCAGCAGCTCCCCATCCGGACCGATAAGCTCTGGAAACACCATATATTTT
D gene: NA; clone size: NA; J gene: TRBJ2-7; V gene: TRBV9; CDR3 protein: CASSVADSYEQYF; CDR3 DNA: TGTGCCAGCAGCGTGGCAGACTCCTACGAGCAGTACTTC
D gene: NA; clone size: NA; J gene: TRBJ1-1; V gene: TRBV27; CDR3 protein: CASSLTGSTEAFF; CDR3 DNA: TGTGCCAGCAGTTTAACGGGAAGCACTGAAGCTTTCTTT
D gene: NA; clone size: once; J gene: TRBJ1-1; V gene: TRBV6-5; CDR3 protein: CASRVTGLSEAFF; CDR3 DNA: TGTGCCAGCAGAGTGACAGGTCTTTCTGAAGCTTTCTTT
D gene: TRBD2; clone size: once; J gene: TRBJ2-3; V gene: TRBV5-4; CDR3 protein: CASSLAPSGSRTDTQYF; CDR3 DNA: TGTGCCAGCAGCTTGGCTCCTAGCGGGAGTAGGACAGATACGCAGTATTTT
D gene: TRBD2; clone size: NA; J gene: TRBJ2-2; V gene: TRBV7-2; CDR3 protein: CASSSTGLAGNTGELFF; CDR3 DNA: TGTGCCAGCAGCTCCACTGGACTAGCGGGAAACACCGGGGAGCTGTTTTTT
D gene: NA; clone size: NA; J gene: TRBJ1-1; V gene: TRBV5-1; CDR3 protein: CASSLGAEKTEAFF; CDR3 DNA: TGCGCCAGCAGCTTGGGGGCAGAGAAGACTGAAGCTTTCTTT
D gene: NA; clone size: once; J gene: TRBJ2-7; V gene: TRBV11-2; CDR3 protein: CASSRAGPYEQYF; CDR3 DNA: TGTGCCAGCAGCCGCGCTGGGCCCTACGAGCAGTACTTC
D gene: TRBD2; clone size: NA; J gene: TRBJ2-1; V gene: TRBV5-1; CDR3 protein: CASSLRAGGPGGEQFF; CDR3 DNA: TGCGCCAGCAGCTTACGAGCGGGAGGGCCAGGAGGTGAGCAGTTCTTC
D gene: NA; clone size: NA; J gene: TRBJ1-4; V gene: TRBV12-1; CDR3 protein: CASSARDPEPEKLFF; CDR3 DNA: TGTGCCAGCAGCGCGCGGGACCCAGAACCTGAAAAACTGTTTTTT
D gene: NA; clone size: once; J gene: TRBJ1-5; V gene: TRBV7-2; CDR3 protein: CASSLGPNQPQHF; CDR3 DNA: TGTGCCAGCAGCTTAGGTCCTAATCAGCCCCAGCATTTT
D gene: NA; clone size: NA; J gene: TRBJ2-6; V gene: TRBV29-1; CDR3 protein: CSVRAQSGANVLTF; CDR3 DNA: TGCAGCGTCAGGGCACAATCTGGGGCCAACGTCCTGACTTTC
D gene: NA; clone size: NA; J gene: TRBJ1-6; V gene: TRBV3-1/TRBV3-2; CDR3 protein: CASSRVAGISPLHF; CDR3 DNA: TGTGCCAGCAGCCGGGTCGCGGGAATTTCACCCCTCCACTTT
D gene: NA; clone size: NA; J gene: TRBJ2-7; V gene: TRBV2; CDR3 protein: CASSNTGLGLYEQYF; CDR3 DNA: TGTGCCAGCAGTAATACAGGGTTAGGGCTCTACGAGCAGTACTTC
D gene: NA; clone size: NA; J gene: TRBJ1-6; V gene: TRBV4-2; CDR3 protein: CASSAPSDNSPLHF; CDR3 DNA: TGTGCCAGCAGCGCGCCATCGGATAATTCACCCCTCCACTTT
D gene: NA; clone size: NA; J gene: TRBJ1-1; V gene: TRBV4-2; CDR3 protein: CASSQDQGSPEAFF; CDR3 DNA: TGTGCCAGCAGCCAAGATCAGGGCTCTCCGGAAGCTTTCTTT
D gene: NA; clone size: NA; J gene: TRBJ1-3; V gene: TRBV7-9; CDR3 protein: CASSLIRTAGNTIYF; CDR3 DNA: TGTGCCAGCAGCCTCATTCGGACAGCTGGAAACACCATATATTTT
D gene: TRBD1; clone size: NA; J gene: TRBJ1-1; V gene: TRBV3-1/TRBV3-2; CDR3 protein: CASSPVTGGMNTEAFF; CDR3 DNA: TGTGCCAGCAGCCCAGTGACAGGGGGTATGAACACTGAAGCTTTCTTT
D gene: NA; clone size: NA; J gene: TRBJ2-7; V gene: TRBV7-2; CDR3 protein: CASSLQGVSYEQYF; CDR3 DNA: TGTGCCAGCAGCTTACAGGGCGTCTCCTACGAGCAGTACTTC
D gene: NA; clone size: NA; J gene: TRBJ2-7; V gene: TRBV3-1/TRBV3-2; CDR3 protein: CASSQKDGGFYEQYF; CDR3 DNA: TGTGCCAGCAGCCAGAAGGATGGGGGATTCTACGAGCAGTACTTC
D gene: NA; clone size: once; J gene: TRBJ2-3; V gene: TRBV7-9; CDR3 protein: CASSWPDTQYF; CDR3 DNA: TGTGCCAGCAGCTGGCCAGATACGCAGTATTTT
D gene: TRBD2; clone size: once; J gene: TRBJ2-3; V gene: TRBV11-2; CDR3 protein: CASSLGLAGGPDTQYF; CDR3 DNA: TGTGCCAGCAGCCTCGGACTAGCGGGAGGGCCAGATACGCAGTATTTT
D gene: NA; clone size: NA; J gene: TRBJ2-7; V gene: TRBV7-9; CDR3 protein: CASSLNPGYEQYF; CDR3 DNA: TGTGCCAGCAGCTTAAACCCCGGTTACGAGCAGTACTTC
D gene: NA; clone size: once; J gene: TRBJ2-7; V gene: TRBV2; CDR3 protein: CASRRDSRYEQYF; CDR3 DNA: TGTGCCAGCAGACGAGACAGTAGGTACGAGCAGTACTTC
D gene: NA; clone size: once; J gene: TRBJ2-1; V gene: TRBV9; CDR3 protein: CASSVDTGRDNEQFF; CDR3 DNA: TGTGCCAGCAGCGTAGATACGGGGCGGGACAATGAGCAGTTCTTC
D gene: NA; clone size: NA; J gene: TRBJ2-5; V gene: TRBV5-1; CDR3 protein: CASSERSQETQYF; CDR3 DNA: TGCGCCAGCAGCGAGCGGTCCCAAGAGACCCAGTACTTC
D gene: NA; clone size: few; J gene: TRBJ2-2; V gene: TRBV6-5; CDR3 protein: CASKWGRGSGELFF; CDR3 DNA: TGTGCCAGCAAGTGGGGCCGGGGTAGCGGGGAGCTGTTTTTT
D gene: TRBD1; clone size: NA; J gene: TRBJ2-1; V gene: TRBV7-2; CDR3 protein: CASSFDRGSINEQFF; CDR3 DNA: TGTGCCAGCAGTTTCGACAGGGGGTCAATCAATGAGCAGTTCTTC
D gene: NA; clone size: NA; J gene: TRBJ2-3; V gene: TRBV5-8; CDR3 protein: CASTVDGSGTQYF; CDR3 DNA: TGTGCCAGCACCGTGGACGGTTCGGGTACGCAGTATTTT
D gene: TRBD2; clone size: NA; J gene: TRBJ2-1; V gene: TRBV19; CDR3 protein: CASSTRLAGYNEQFF; CDR3 DNA: TGTGCCAGTAGTACCCGACTAGCGGGATACAATGAGCAGTTCTTC
D gene: NA; clone size: NA; J gene: TRBJ2-6; V gene: TRBV27; CDR3 protein: CASLSGANVLTF; CDR3 DNA: TGTGCCAGCCTCTCTGGGGCCAACGTCCTGACTTTC
D gene: TRBD2; clone size: NA; J gene: TRBJ2-2; V gene: TRBV7-7; CDR3 protein: CASSALAGITGELFF; CDR3 DNA: TGTGCCAGCAGCGCCCTAGCGGGTATCACCGGGGAGCTGTTTTTT
D gene: TRBD1; clone size: once; J gene: TRBJ2-2; V gene: TRBV3-1/TRBV3-2; CDR3 protein: CASTPDRGTGELFF; CDR3 DNA: TGTGCCAGCACCCCCGACAGGGGCACCGGGGAGCTGTTTTTT
D gene: TRBD2; clone size: NA; J gene: TRBJ2-3; V gene: TRBV5-4; CDR3 protein: CASSLKREASGDTQYF; CDR3 DNA: TGTGCCAGCAGCTTAAAGCGGGAGGCCTCAGGGGATACGCAGTATTTT
D gene: NA; clone size: many; J gene: TRBJ1-5; V gene: TRBV7-8; CDR3 protein: CASSLVWANNQPQHF; CDR3 DNA: TGTGCCAGCAGCTTAGTTTGGGCCAACAATCAGCCCCAGCATTTT
D gene: NA; clone size: NA; J gene: TRBJ1-2; V gene: TRBV4-3; CDR3 protein: CASSQGPQGISQYGYTF; CDR3 DNA: TGCGCCAGCAGCCAAGGACCCCAAGGTATTTCTCAATATGGCTACACCTTC
D gene: NA; clone size: NA; J gene: TRBJ1-1; V gene: TRBV5-1; CDR3 protein: CASSLGSGENTEAFF; CDR3 DNA: TGCGCCAGCAGCTTAGGTAGTGGGGAAAACACTGAAGCTTTCTTT
D gene: TRBD1; clone size: NA; J gene: TRBJ1-2; V gene: TRBV28; CDR3 protein: CASSSPGQNFPNYGYTF; CDR3 DNA: TGTGCCAGCAGTTCACCGGGACAGAATTTTCCTAACTATGGCTACACCTTC
D gene: NA; clone size: NA; J gene: TRBJ2-7; V gene: TRBV11-2; CDR3 protein: CASSLGAGTSQQYF; CDR3 DNA: TGTGCCAGCAGCTTAGGAGCCGGGACATCCCAGCAGTACTTC
D gene: TRBD2; clone size: once; J gene: TRBJ2-1; V gene: TRBV24-1; CDR3 protein: CATGTSSEQFF; CDR3 DNA: TGTGCCACCGGGACTAGTTCTGAGCAGTTCTTC